What follows is one T cell receptor (beta chain) and its context. In its sample, this clonotype was seen a few times. Its antigen is still unknown. Base qualities are not recorded, but no much larger clone differs from it by a single base. Graves' hyperthyroidism was defined as stable when no progression to ophthalmopathy occurred over 18 months of follow-up. The hyperthyroidism patients were between 18 and 65 years old and newly diagnosed, with a disease duration of less than 2 months. Exclusion was applied to patients with uncontrolled infections, other autoimmune diseases, pregnancy or lactation. Diagnoses were based on clinical symptoms, serum thyroxine and TRAb, thyroid ultrasound and orbital computed tomography. Ficoll-Paque density gradient centrifugation was used to isolate PBMCs from about 9 ml of fresh peripheral blood. Trizol reagent was used to extract total RNA, and RNA quality was then checked on an Agilent 2100 Bioanalyzer.

TCR beta CDR3 regions were amplified from RNA transcripts. The first round of RT-PCR for the TCR CDR3 was performed with the HTBI primer set and the Qiagen OneStep RT-PCR kit. Libraries were constructed in a second round of multiplex PCR, after which size selection and purification were carried out. Libraries were sequenced paired-end with 100 bp reads on an Illumina HiSeq2000. The published analysis was carried out like this. Raw data were processed with SOAPnuke, discarding reads with adapters, uncalled bases, mean Phred below 15, or no exact constant-primer or identifier match. High-quality paired reads were merged with COPE v1.2.5, and unique nucleotide sequences were defined as clonotypes. MiTCR v1.1 was used to align the clonotypes against IMGT TRBV, TRBD and TRBJ reference segments. The analysis included only V-J combinations with a frequency above 0.0001, which together covered 99.2% of the repertoires. A TCS score was defined as the ratio of F50 (clonal expansion) to E x V (chaos), with BLOSUM62-based TCRdist applied between CDR3 peptides within each V-J. Welch's t-statistics and random forest reduced fewer than 550 V-J features to 10 to 15, which were used in a naive Bayes classifier (R e1071). TCRdb's own reprocessing of the public reads used fastp at Q25 and MiXCR and kept productive beta chains. Identical CDR3 proteins give one entry, which carries the most common genes and DNA. The V and J calls, along with clone size, are taken from TCRdb and not from the paper's own processing. The sample records about 480,000 distinct CDR3 sequences, around an eighth of which are singletons. Together, the top ten hold around 17% of the sample.

The sample comes from a study of T cells in Graves' hyperthyroidism and ophthalmopathy (dated by TCRdb to between 2019 and 2020). Describing the broader study: Peripheral blood was collected at initial diagnosis, before any treatment. To identify distinguishing TCR V-J signatures, a discovery cohort of about a hundred patients was used, comprising roughly 45 with Graves' ophthalmopathy and 57 with stable Graves' hyperthyroidism. Prospective prediction of ophthalmopathy was tested in an independent validation cohort of about 19 hyperthyroidism patients and approximately 17 patients who later progressed to ophthalmopathy. For training and testing, the approximately 92 patients in the discovery cohort were randomly divided in a 7:3 ratio. In about six Graves' hyperthyroidism patients, the study also compared T-cell repertoires from thyroid tissue with T-cell repertoires from blood. Once sampling was done, hyperthyroidism patients were given methimazole at a starting dose of 30 mg daily, whereas ophthalmopathy patients were given high-dose intravenous methylprednisolone. The paper reports TCR Vbeta CDR3 sequencing of roughly 140 peripheral blood samples: around 45 ophthalmopathy, under 80 hyperthyroidism and roughly 17 progressor patients.

Findings and caveats that apply to the study as a whole: In validation, progression to ophthalmopathy was predicted by the model with 70.59% sensitivity and 72.22% specificity, a median of approximately 6.5 months before onset. In cross-validation, a model built on a 13 V-J signature told ophthalmopathy apart from stable hyperthyroidism with just under 90% sensitivity and 81% to 82% specificity, and in testing the same model reached 80%/75%. Sample size was not statistically predetermined, and investigators were not blinded to group allocation. Most expanded thyroid clonotypes (frequency above 0.001) were also detected in blood, suggesting blood repertoires may reflect thyroid immune responses.

The sequence derives from a woman between 18 and 30 years old with Graves' hyperthyroidism. Sequenced sample: blood.

The DNA sequence is given as TGTGCCAGTAGTATGGGGGGAGGACTAGGGGCCCACCAGGGCGAGCAGTACTTC. Its coded protein is CASSMGGGLGAHQGEQYF. The V and J segments used are TRBV19 and TRBJ2-7; 7 central nucleotides agree with TRBD2. As encoded in the germline V gene (reference sequence), CDR1 is LNHDA while CDR2 is SQIVND. V is trimmed back by 3 bases and J by 6 bases, and the junction contains 20 bases that no gene match accounts for. The CDR3 spans 18 residues, from the cysteine through the phenylalanine. Only the CDR3 portion is preserved as DNA: 54 bases, with reading frame beginning at the first base. Full variable domain (CDR3 extended with the reference TRBV19 and TRBJ2-7 proteins): DGGITQSPKYLFRKEGQNVTLSCEQNLNHDAMYWYRQDPGQGLRLIYYSQIVNDFQKGDIAEGYSVSREKKESFPLTVTSAQKNPTAFYLCASSMGGGLGAHQGEQYFGPGTRLTVT.